This T cell receptor (beta chain) stems from a study of T cell repertoires in cytomegalovirus infection. There are 16 residues in the CDR3. Germline assignment: CDR1 KGHDR and CDR2 SFDVKD. Germline trimming cut 4 bases from V and 0 bases from J; bases unmatched to any gene: 6. With regard to this clonotype: The antigen remains undetermined.

Via MiXCR, TCRdb re-called the reads, giving one row per CDR3 protein. The profile shows some 500,000 distinct CDR3 sequences, around a third of them singletons. V is TRBV24-1 and J is TRBJ2-3; 7 bases match TRBD1. Sequencing was performed on cultured PBMCs, taken from culture after CMV antigen stimulation. This clonotype originated in a human donor in good health (CMV status not recorded). Some clones in this sample may be carry-over from other donors' samples. The DNA of the CDR3 is TGTGCCACCAGTGAGGCCGCGACAGGGAGCACAGATACGCAGTATTTT. As protein: CATSEAATGSTDTQYF.